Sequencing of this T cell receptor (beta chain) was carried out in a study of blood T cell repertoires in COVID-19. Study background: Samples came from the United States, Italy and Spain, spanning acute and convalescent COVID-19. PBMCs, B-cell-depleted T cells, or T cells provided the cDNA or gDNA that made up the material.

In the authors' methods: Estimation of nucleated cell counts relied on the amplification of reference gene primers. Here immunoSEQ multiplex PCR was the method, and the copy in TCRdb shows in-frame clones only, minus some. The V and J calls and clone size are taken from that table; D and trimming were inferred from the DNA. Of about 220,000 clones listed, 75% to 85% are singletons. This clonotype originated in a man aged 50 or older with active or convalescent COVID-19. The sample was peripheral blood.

CDR3 nucleotides: TGCGCCAGCAGCTTGGCCCCCTGGGGGGACACTGAAGCTTTCTTT. Translation gives CASSLAPWGDTEAFF. V is TRBV5-1 and J is TRBJ1-1, with D maybe TRBD1 (5 bases). Germline V lookup: CDR1 SGHRS, CDR2 YFSETQ. Trimming stripped 0 bases from V and 3 bases from J, with 12 bases between. The CDR3 totals 15 residues.